This TCR beta chain is from a study of shared clonotypes between healthy human individuals. Positively selected for CCR7, the CD45RO-negative cells used as naive CD8 cells excluded terminally differentiated effector memory CD45RA+ cells. Trimming cost V 5 bases and J 5 bases; bases outside gene matches: 7. CDR1 is SEHNR and CDR2 is FQNEAQ in the germline V gene (reference sequence). The CDR3 has 15 amino acids. The protocol was immunoSEQ multiplex PCR, while the TCRdb copy is restricted to in-frame clones and leaves out a portion. The sample consists of roughly 2 million clones, about 95% of them appearing once.

J is TRBJ2-7 and V is TRBV7-9, with 12 nucleotides matching TRBD1. Input material: naive CD8+ T cells sorted from blood. The receptor was derived from a man between 18 and 35 years old in good health. The CDR3 nucleotides read TGTGCCAGCAGCACATATGGGACAGGGGGCGACGAGCAGTACTTC. It yields the protein CASSTYGTGGDEQYF. Full variable domain (outside the CDR3, taken from reference TRBV7-9 and TRBJ2-7): DTGVSQNPRHKITKRGQNVTFRCDPISEHNRLYWYRQTLGQGPEFLTYFQNEAQLEKSRLLSDRFSAERPKGSFSTLEIQRTEQGDSAMYLCASSTYGTGGDEQYFGPGTRLTVT.